The clone carrying this T cell receptor (beta chain) is a singleton in its sample. The data stem from a study of cytomegalovirus exposure and HLA in healthy donors. Germline-derived CDR1 and CDR2 are MGHRA and YSYEKL. The CDR3 totals 16 residues. V lost 0 bases and J 0 bases, leaving 12 bases between the germline ends. Assay used: immunoSEQ multiplex PCR; TCRdb lists only in-frame clones, some missing. Of 280,000 or so clones listed, approximately 90% are singletons. Sequencing used PBMCs. This clonotype was obtained from a woman under 30 in good health and CMV-seronegative. The rearrangement links TRBV4-1 to TRBJ2-7, with D possibly being TRBD2 (6 bases). The CDR3 bases are TGCGCCAGCAGCCAAGATCCGGGGACTTTCTCCTACGAGCAGTACTTC. Its translation: CASSQDPGTFSYEQYF.